The 24 T cell receptor beta chains listed next were all sequenced from one sample in a study of CD8 T cells in Susac syndrome. RNA in amounts of about 0.5 to 1 ug was reverse transcribed with random hexamers. TCRdb independently ran MiXCR on the immunoSEQ multiplex PCR reads; one entry per CDR3 protein. Among around 280,000 distinct CDR3 sequences listed, about 88% were seen once. The sequencing input was CD8+ T cells from PBMCs. These receptors were taken from a human donor with multiple sclerosis.

The rearrangement uses TRBV9 and TRBJ1-1; D may be TRBD1 (6 bases). The V and J ends lost 0 bases and 5 bases respectively, with 11 bases between them. CDR3 length: 14 amino acids. Germline V gives CDR1 SGDLS, CDR2 YYNGEE. The CDR3 DNA reads as TGTGCCAGCAGCGTAGCTATAGGGGGGACTGAAGCTTTCTTT. This encodes CASSVAIGGTEAFF.

The chain combines TRBV28 with TRBJ2-7; D is possibly TRBD2 (5 bases). Trimming pared 3 bases from V and 5 bases from J, leaving 11 bases between. Germline V gene sequence: CDR1 MDHEN, CDR2 SYDVKM. This CDR3 has 13 residues. The CDR3 bases are TGTGCCAGCAGTTTGGAGGTCCGGAACGAGCAGTACTTC. It translates to CASSLEVRNEQYF.

V is TRBV28 and J is TRBJ2-4; 8 nucleotides align to TRBD1. V was clipped by 6 bases and J by 0 bases; unmatched bases: 7. The germline V gene encodes CDR1 MDHEN and CDR2 SYDVKM. The CDR3 has 16 residues. The CDR3 bases are TGTGCCAGCAGCTCGGACAGGGAATTAGCCAAAAACATTCAGTACTTC. Residues: CASSSDRELAKNIQYF.

J is TRBJ1-2 and V is TRBV5-1; D is unresolved. The CDR3 extends over 12 amino acids. In germline, CDR1 is SGHRS, CDR2 YFSETQ. The V end lost 4 bases, the J end lost 2 bases, and 6 bases lay between the germline ends. The CDR3 spells CASSGMNYGYTF. The CDR3 nucleotides read TGCGCCAGCAGCGGAATGAACTATGGCTACACCTTC.

The V gene is TRBV18, the J gene TRBJ2-7, with TRBD1 identical over 7 bases. Per the germline V gene, CDR1 is KGHSH and CDR2 is LQKENI. V dropped 3 bases and J dropped 1; count of bases not matched to a gene: 0. The CDR3 loop spans 13 amino acids. CDR3 residues: CASSPDRSYEQYF. The CDR3 DNA follows: TGTGCCAGCTCACCGGACAGGTCCTACGAGCAGTACTTC.

This clonotype was detected a few times. The chain is built from TRBV5-1 and TRBJ2-7; D uncertain. Germline CDR1 reads SGHRS; CDR2 reads YFSETQ. This CDR3 has 14 amino acids. V shed 3 bases and J shed 2 bases, with 12 bases lying between them. In DNA form, the CDR3 reads TGCGCCAGCAGCTCCTCGGGCCGTCCCTACGAGCAGTACTTC. Translating it yields CASSSSGRPYEQYF.

CDR3 protein: CANWRGGERYEQFF. The CDR3 DNA follows: TGTGCCAACTGGCGTGGAGGGGAACGGTATGAGCAGTTCTTC. V is TRBV27 and J is TRBJ2-1; D possibly corresponds to TRBD2 (6 bases). There are 14 residues in the CDR3. Deletions cut 10 bases from V and 8 bases from J, with 21 bases between. Per germline, CDR1 MNHEY and CDR2 SMNVEV (reference sequence).

CDR3 sequence (DNA): TGTGCCAGCAGTTACTCCCTAGCCGGTTCCTACGAGCAGTACTTC. Translating gives CASSYSLAGSYEQYF. The J gene is TRBJ2-7, the V gene TRBV6-5; D might be TRBD2 (5 bases). Per germline, CDR1 MNHEY and CDR2 SVGAGI. V was trimmed by 0 bases and J by 1 base, leaving 10 bases between them. The length of the CDR3 is 15 residues.

CDR3 sequence: CASSPPETGGPYEQYF. The CDR3 DNA reads as TGTGCCAGCAGCCCCCCGGAAACAGGGGGCCCCTACGAGCAGTACTTC. This chain connects TRBV7-9 to TRBJ2-7; 9 positions match TRBD1. Germline V gene sequence: CDR1 SEHNR, CDR2 FQNEAQ (reference sequence). The CDR3 spans 16 residues. The V segment lost 5 bases and the J segment 2 bases; nucleotides outside the gene matches: 10.

The CDR3 bases are TGTGCCAGCACCTCTTCTACTGAGACCGTCTACAATGAGCAGTTCTTC. It translates to CASTSSTETVYNEQFF. The chain combines TRBV5-6 with TRBJ2-1; D remains unclear. The CDR3 length is 16 residues. The V end was cut by 6 bases, the J end by 3 bases, with 19 bases between. Germline values: CDR1 SGHDT, CDR2 YYEEEE.

This sequence joins TRBV6-1 and TRBJ1-5; D remains ambiguous. V was cut by 0 bases and J by 6 bases, with 15 bases left in between. CDR3 length: 16 amino acids. Germline CDR1 is MNHNS and CDR2 is SASEGT. The CDR3: CASSEAQSPGSQPQHF. CDR3 nucleotide sequence: TGTGCCAGCAGTGAAGCGCAGAGCCCAGGCAGTCAGCCCCAGCATTTT.

V is TRBV27 and J is TRBJ2-1; TRBD2 agrees at 10 bases. Germline CDR1 MNHEY, CDR2 SMNVEV (reference sequence). V was clipped by 3 bases and J by 2 bases; unmatched bases: 4. This CDR3 region has 16 residues. The CDR3 protein is CASSFLAGDPYNEQFF. CDR3 in DNA: TGTGCCAGCAGTTTCCTAGCGGGAGACCCCTACAATGAGCAGTTCTTC.

V is TRBV18 and J is TRBJ2-1; TRBD1 matches at 8 bases. The CDR3 runs 14 residues. The J segment lost 10 bases and the V segment lost 6 bases, leaving 11 bases of the junction unmatched. The germline V gene has CDR1 KGHSH and CDR2 LQKENI. The CDR3 sequence is CASSQSGTGSEQFF. In nucleotides, the CDR3 is TGTGCCAGCTCTCAGTCCGGGACAGGATCCGAGCAGTTCTTC.

This clonotype was observed a handful of times. CDR3 nucleotides: TGTGCCAGCACCCTCCCGGACGGGGCCTTTTGGGAGCAGTACTTC. Its protein product is CASTLPDGAFWEQYF. V usage is TRBV7-9 and J usage is TRBJ2-7; D assignment may be TRBD1 or TRBD2 (5 bases each). Germline loops: CDR1 SEHNR, CDR2 FQNEAQ (reference sequence). This CDR3 contains 15 residues. V lost 7 bases and J 7 bases, leaving 23 bases between the germline ends.

The chain links TRBV15 to TRBJ2-1, with 8 bases aligning to TRBD2. Germline values: CDR1 LNHNV, CDR2 YYDKDF (reference sequence). The length of the CDR3 is 16 residues. Trimming took 8 bases from V and 7 from J; bases not matched to a gene: 16. CDR3 sequence reads: CATSGGSGVWRNEQFF. CDR3 nucleotides: TGTGCCACCTCCGGTGGTAGCGGGGTCTGGAGGAATGAGCAGTTCTTC.

This sequence joins TRBV28 and TRBJ2-5, with D perhaps matching TRBD2 (5 bases). The CDR3 runs 16 residues. V lost 7 bases and J 4 bases, leaving 22 bases between the germline ends. Germline V gives CDR1 MDHEN, CDR2 SYDVKM. The CDR3 here is CASTTPDWGDSETQYF. CDR3 DNA: TGTGCCAGCACCACTCCGGACTGGGGAGACTCAGAGACCCAGTACTTC.

V is TRBV27 and J is TRBJ2-7, with D possibly called TRBD1 or TRBD2 (7 bases each). The CDR3 is 16 residues long. Germline assignment: CDR1 MNHEY and CDR2 SMNVEV (reference sequence). V shed 6 bases and J shed 3 bases, with 21 bases lying between them. Here the CDR3 DNA reads TGTGCCAGCAGCTCGAGGGGGCGGGAGAGCGGCTACGAGCAGTACTTC. The encoded protein is CASSSRGRESGYEQYF.

The V call is TRBV6-5, the J call TRBJ2-2; the match to TRBD1 covers 7 bases. Germline lookup yields CDR1 MNHEY and CDR2 SVGAGI. The V gene end was trimmed by 2 bases and the J gene end by 4 bases; junction bases not matched to a gene: 7. This CDR3 region has 16 residues. The chain's CDR3 is CASSYETGSGTGELFF. Written as DNA, the CDR3 is TGTGCCAGCAGTTACGAGACAGGGAGTGGCACCGGGGAGCTGTTTTTT.

The chain uses TRBV27 and TRBJ2-1; unclear D gene. Germline values: CDR1 MNHEY, CDR2 SMNVEV (reference sequence). The V gene lost 3 bases and the J gene lost 2 bases, with 5 bases spanning the gap. The CDR3 is made up of 13 amino acids. The CDR3, as DNA: TGTGCCAGCAGTTTTAACCCCTACAATGAGCAGTTCTTC. Its translation is CASSFNPYNEQFF.

The rearrangement links TRBV2 to TRBJ2-6; the D gene is possibly TRBD2 (7 bases). The CDR3 spans 19 residues. Germline assignment: CDR1 SNHLY and CDR2 FYNNEI. V lost 6 bases, J lost 2 bases, and 23 bases lay in between. The CDR3 loop is CASSPRTDEGGPGANVLTF. The DNA of the CDR3 is TGTGCCAGCAGCCCTCGGACAGACGAGGGAGGGCCTGGGGCCAACGTCCTGACTTTC.

V is TRBV11-2 and J is TRBJ2-1; perhaps TRBD1 as D (5 bases). Trimming took 11 bases from V and 4 from J, leaving 21 bases between them. From germline, CDR1 is SGHAT and CDR2 FQNNGV. The CDR3 contains 15 residues. The CDR3 DNA sequence: TGTGCCTCTCAACTGGGGCAGGGTGGGTACAATGAGCAGTTCTTC. Protein sequence: CASQLGQGGYNEQFF.

The V call is TRBV7-2, the J call TRBJ2-7, with D perhaps matching TRBD1 or TRBD2 (5 bases each). The ends were cut back, 5 bases at V and 11 bases at J, with 25 bases in the middle. The CDR3 loop spans 15 amino acids. The V gene's germline CDR1 is SGHTA and CDR2 FQGNSA. The CDR3 protein is CASSDPPSGRRWEYF. The CDR3 DNA follows: TGTGCCAGCAGCGACCCCCCGTCGGGACGGCGGTGGGAGTACTTC.

This clonotype was recorded a few times. The V and J genes are TRBV6-1 and TRBJ1-1; maybe TRBD1 (5 bases). Germline-derived CDR1 and CDR2 are MNHNS and SASEGT. This CDR3 spans 12 amino acids. Trimming took 3 bases from V and 7 from J, leaving 9 bases between them. For the CDR3, the DNA is TGTGCCAGCAGTGACGGACACCTTGAAGCTTTCTTT. Amino acids: CASSDGHLEAFF.

The chain has TRBV27 and TRBJ2-7; unclear D gene. Germline V lookup: CDR1 MNHEY, CDR2 SMNVEV (reference sequence). V lost 8 bases, J lost 2 bases, and 10 bases lay in between. This CDR3 contains 12 residues. The CDR3 protein is CASYATPYEQYF. The CDR3 DNA is TGTGCCAGCTATGCTACCCCCTACGAGCAGTACTTC.